Shown below are 32 T cell receptor beta chains from a single sample sequenced in a study of blood T cell repertoires in COVID-19. TCRdb's copy holds only in-frame clones and misses some; the assay was immunoSEQ multiplex PCR. The sample yields 200,000 to 250,000 clones, roughly four fifths seen once. Material: peripheral blood. All receptors derive from a man younger than 45 who had recovered from COVID-19.

This rearrangement joins TRBV7-7 to TRBJ2-5; unclear D gene. The CDR3 is made up of 13 amino acids. The V end lost 1 base, the J end lost 2 bases, and 5 bases lay between the germline ends. Germline V gives CDR1 SSHAT, CDR2 FNYEAQ (reference sequence). The CDR3 region has the DNA TGTGCCAGCAGCTTAGGTCAACAAGAGACCCAGTACTTC. It is translated as CASSLGQQETQYF.

This clone showed up just once. The chain is built from TRBV12-5 and TRBJ2-7, with TRBD1 matching 8 bases. This CDR3 has 13 amino acids. The trim removed 9 bases at V and 1 base at J, leaving 5 bases unmatched. Looked up from germline, CDR1 is LGHNT and CDR2 is FRNRAP. The chain's CDR3 is CASDRGPSYEQYV. The CDR3 DNA is TGTGCTAGCGACAGGGGACCGTCCTACGAGCAGTACGTC.

The chain carries TRBV6-5 and TRBJ1-5, with D tentatively TRBD1 (5 bases). Trimming pared 10 bases from V and 0 bases from J, leaving 16 bases between. The CDR3 is 15 amino acids. The V gene's germline CDR1 is MNHEY and CDR2 SVGAGI. CDR3 residues: CATAEGVHSNQPQHF. CDR3 sequence (DNA): TGTGCCACCGCCGAAGGGGTCCATAGCAATCAGCCCCAGCATTTT.

The J gene is TRBJ2-3, the V gene TRBV15; 14 nucleotides line up with TRBD2. The CDR3 has 14 residues. V lost 8 bases and J lost 7; bases outside the gene matches: 5. CDR1 and CDR2 (germline): LNHNV, YYDKDF (reference sequence). The CDR3 protein is CATGLAGGSNTQYF. CDR3 DNA sequence: TGTGCCACCGGACTAGCGGGGGGCAGTAATACGCAGTATTTT.

The chain links TRBV5-1 to TRBJ2-4; the D gene is possibly TRBD2 (7 bases). Germline V gives CDR1 SGHRS, CDR2 YFSETQ. The V end was cut by 4 bases, the J end by 3 bases, with 23 bases between. CDR3 length equals 18 residues. The CDR3 reads CASSQRFAGAGDKNIQYF. DNA of the CDR3: TGCGCCAGCAGCCAAAGGTTCGCGGGGGCCGGGGACAAAAACATTCAGTACTTC.

With respect to this clone: Germline is not matched at one junction end, which may reflect a read error. CDR3 DNA sequence: TGTGCCAGCAGTAAAGCCGGGACAGGTTCTGACACCTTC. Translated: CASSKAGTGSDTF. The rearrangement uses TRBV2 and TRBJ1-2, with 8 positions matching TRBD1. This CDR3 region has 13 residues. Germline loops: CDR1 SNHLY, CDR2 FYNNEI.

The chain recombines TRBV28 with TRBJ2-3, with TRBD1 matching over 9 bases. Germline CDR1 reads MDHEN; CDR2 reads SYDVKM. Trimming took 6 bases from V and 6 from J; bases not matched to a gene: 7. This CDR3 has 14 residues. The CDR3: CASRPGQGFDTQYF. The CDR3 DNA follows: TGTGCCAGCAGGCCGGGACAGGGTTTTGATACGCAGTATTTT.

The V and J genes are TRBV5-6 and TRBJ2-1; TRBD2 matches at 14 bases. Germline lookup yields CDR1 SGHDT and CDR2 YYEEEE. This CDR3 spans 16 amino acids. J gave up 4 bases and V 4 bases, and 4 bases lay outside the gene matches. The CDR3 spells CASSVGLAGDYNEQFF. The CDR3 nucleotides read TGTGCCAGCAGCGTGGGACTAGCGGGGGATTACAATGAGCAGTTCTTC. The entire variable domain, with the rest obtained from reference TRBV5-6 and TRBJ2-1, is as follows: DAGVTQSPTHLIKTRGQQVTLRCSPKSGHDTVSWYQQALGQGPQFIFQYYEEEERQRGNFPDRFSGHQFPNYSSELNVNALLLGDSALYLCASSVGLAGDYNEQFFGPGTRLTVL.

This clone was seen a handful of times. V and J are TRBV5-1 and TRBJ1-1; maybe TRBD1 (5 bases). Germline assignment: CDR1 SGHRS and CDR2 YFSETQ. The CDR3 is made up of 15 amino acids. V lost 4 bases and J 0 bases, leaving 13 bases between the germline ends. For the CDR3, the DNA is TGCGCCAGCAGCCCGGACGGACACCTGAACACTGAAGCTTTCTTT. Amino acids: CASSPDGHLNTEAFF.

The J gene is TRBJ2-7, the V gene TRBV9; D is possibly TRBD2 (7 bases). V lost 4 bases and J lost 4, with 21 bases in between. Germline V gives CDR1 SGDLS, CDR2 YYNGEE. There are 16 residues in the CDR3. CDR3 in amino acids: CASSPRRAAGAYEQYF. DNA for the CDR3: TGTGCCAGCAGCCCCCGGCGGGCGGCGGGGGCTTACGAGCAGTACTTC.

The V and J genes are TRBV6-4 and TRBJ1-2, with TRBD1 matching over 7 bases. The CDR3 covers 15 residues. After removal of 5 bases from V and 4 bases from J, the junction contained 10 bases not matched to a gene. Looked up from germline, CDR1 is MRHNA and CDR2 is SNTAGT. The CDR3 nucleotides read TGTGCCAGCAGTCCGCACCCGGGACAGCCCTATGGCTACACCTTC. This codes for CASSPHPGQPYGYTF.

The chain carries TRBV9 and TRBJ2-3, with D perhaps TRBD1 (6 bases). V was trimmed by 3 bases and J by 2 bases, leaving 10 bases between them. This CDR3 has 14 amino acids. Germline CDR1 and CDR2: SGDLS and YYNGEE. The CDR3: CASSARDNTDTQYF. CDR3 coding DNA: TGTGCCAGCAGCGCAAGGGACAACACAGATACGCAGTATTTT. Full variable domain (rest looked up from reference TRBV9 and TRBJ2-3): DSGVTQTPKHLITATGQRVTLRCSPRSGDLSVYWYQQSLDQGLQFLIQYYNGEERAKGNILERFSAQQFPDLHSELNLSSLELGDSALYFCASSARDNTDTQYFGPGTRLTVL.

V is TRBV5-4 and J is TRBJ2-5, with D possibly matching TRBD2 (7 bases). Germline CDR1 is SGHNT and CDR2 is YYREEE (reference sequence). The CDR3 sequence is 15 residues long. The V end was cut by 4 bases, the J end by 5 bases, with 18 bases between. The CDR3 protein is CASSRAGGGRETQYF. The CDR3 region has the DNA TGTGCCAGCAGCCGGGCTGGGGGGGGCCGGGAGACCCAGTACTTC.

The rearrangement joins TRBV10-3 to TRBJ2-7; TRBD1 agrees at 7 bases. Trimming removed 11 bases from V and 6 bases from J; junction bases left unmatched: 10. This CDR3 is built from 12 residues. Per the germline V gene, CDR1 is ENHRY and CDR2 is SYGVKD. CDR3 sequence reads: CAASGGHGEQYV. CDR3 coding DNA: TGTGCCGCCTCAGGGGGTCACGGCGAGCAGTACGTC.

The rearrangement joins TRBV19 to TRBJ1-5; D might be TRBD1 (5 bases). CDR1 is LNHDA and CDR2 is SQIVND in the germline V gene (reference sequence). The CDR3 is made up of 14 amino acids. The V gene lost 6 bases and the J gene lost 7 bases, with 16 bases spanning the gap. CDR3 sequence: CASRAQGVGQPQHF. The CDR3 bases are TGTGCCAGTAGGGCGCAGGGTGTAGGGCAGCCCCAGCATTTT.

The chain employs TRBV7-3 and TRBJ1-5, with 11 bases identical to TRBD1. Looked up from germline, CDR1 is SGHTA and CDR2 is FQGTGA. Trimming cost V 5 bases and J 10 bases; bases outside gene matches: 7. The CDR3 contains 14 residues. CDR3 DNA: TGTGCCAGCAGCCGCAGGACAGGGGGCCCTCCCCAGCATTTT. Amino acid sequence: CASSRRTGGPPQHF.

For the CDR3, the DNA is TGCGCCAGCAGCCAAGAGGGGGGGTCTGGGGCCAACGTCCTGACTTTC. Translating gives CASSQEGGSGANVLTF. The gene calls are TRBV4-1 and TRBJ2-6; 7 nucleotides line up with TRBD2. CDR1 is MGHRA and CDR2 is YSYEKL in the germline V gene. The CDR3 is 16 residues long. The junction had 0 bases not matched to a gene; V was cut back by 0 bases and J by 1 base.

This clone showed up just once. The rearrangement links TRBV7-8 to TRBJ2-3; 11 bases map to TRBD2. The length of the CDR3 is 16 residues. The germline V gene encodes CDR1 SGHVS and CDR2 FQNEAQ. With V trimmed by 5 bases and J by 5 bases, 9 bases remained unmatched. The CDR3 bases are TGTGCCAGCAGCCCATTAGCGGGGGGGAGTGGAGATACGCAGTATTTT. It is translated as CASSPLAGGSGDTQYF.

The chain is built from TRBV5-1 and TRBJ2-5; 8 bases fit TRBD2. J gave up 5 bases and V 0 bases, and 12 bases lay outside the gene matches. Germline V CDR1 and CDR2: SGHRS, YFSETQ. The CDR3 extends over 17 amino acids. The CDR3 loop reads CASSLAGTTGLGETQYF. CDR3 nucleotide sequence: TGCGCCAGCAGCTTGGCCGGGACGACGGGACTAGGGGAGACCCAGTACTTC.

This rearrangement joins TRBV4-1 to TRBJ2-2; tentatively, D is TRBD1 (5 bases). V was clipped by 1 base and J by 4 bases, with 13 bases between them. Germline V lookup: CDR1 MGHRA, CDR2 YSYEKL. The CDR3 loop spans 16 amino acids. CDR3 residues: CASSQGFSGPTGELFF. For the CDR3, the DNA is TGCGCCAGCAGCCAAGGGTTTTCAGGGCCCACCGGGGAGCTGTTTTTT.

The chain is built from TRBV28 and TRBJ1-2; D unclear. This CDR3 is 13 amino acids long. Between the trimmed V and J ends, which lost 4 bases and 1 base, there was a span of 7 bases. The V gene's germline CDR1 is MDHEN and CDR2 SYDVKM. DNA of the CDR3: TGTGCCAGCAGTTCCGGGTTTAACTATGGCTACACCTTC. It specifies CASSSGFNYGYTF.

This chain connects TRBV2 to TRBJ1-1; D is possibly TRBD1 (6 bases). V lost 7 bases and J 0 bases, leaving 12 bases between the germline ends. Germline lookup yields CDR1 SNHLY and CDR2 FYNNEI. The CDR3 length is 14 residues. CDR3 residues: CASKRTELNTEAFF. CDR3 DNA: TGTGCCAGCAAAAGGACAGAGTTGAACACTGAAGCTTTCTTT.

V gene TRBV19 combines with J gene TRBJ2-2; D ambiguous. Germline loops: CDR1 LNHDA, CDR2 SQIVND (reference sequence). The V end lost 3 bases, the J end lost 4 bases, and 3 bases lay between the germline ends. The CDR3 has 12 residues. The CDR3 nucleotides are TGTGCCAGTAGTATGGCCACCGGGGAGCTGTTTTTT. Protein product: CASSMATGELFF.

The rearrangement links TRBV4-1 to TRBJ2-2; D is possibly TRBD2 (5 bases). There are 14 residues in the CDR3. The V end lost 2 bases, the J end lost 6 bases, and 10 bases lay between the germline ends. CDR1 is MGHRA, CDR2 YSYEKL, per germline. The CDR3 protein is CASSQTQEAGELFF. DNA of the CDR3: TGCGCCAGCAGCCAAACTCAGGAGGCCGGGGAGCTGTTTTTT.

This chain links TRBV11-2 with TRBJ1-1; D not certain. V was trimmed by 3 bases and J by 5 bases, leaving 10 bases between them. This CDR3 has 13 amino acids. The germline gives CDR1 SGHAT, CDR2 FQNNGV. The CDR3 here is CASSLSERTEAFF. CDR3 sequence (DNA): TGTGCCAGCAGCTTGTCTGAGAGGACTGAAGCTTTCTTT.

CDR3 DNA: TGCGCCAGCAGCCTCGGGGACAGCGGAAACACCATATATTTT. This sequence encodes CASSLGDSGNTIYF. The J gene is TRBJ1-3, the V gene TRBV4-1, with 7 bases lining up with TRBD1. Germline values: CDR1 MGHRA, CDR2 YSYEKL. V trimming: 4 bases; J trimming: 4 bases; junction bases outside the gene matches: 4. CDR3 size: 14 residues.

The rearrangement joins TRBV11-2 to TRBJ2-5; 10 bases line up with TRBD1. This CDR3 spans 15 amino acids. Germline V gives CDR1 SGHAT, CDR2 FQNNGV. The V segment lost 3 bases and the J segment 0 bases; nucleotides outside the gene matches: 1. CDR3 in DNA: TGTGCCAGCAGCTTGGGACAGGGGCACCAAGAGACCCAGTACTTC. Translation gives CASSLGQGHQETQYF.

The chain has TRBV12-3 or TRBV12-4 and TRBJ1-2, with D uncertain. The germline V and J ends were trimmed by 6 bases and 2 bases, with 7 bases remaining between them. The CDR3 spans 12 residues. This CDR3 is CASSLRNYGYTF. The DNA of the CDR3 is TGTGCCAGCAGCCTTAGAAACTATGGCTACACCTTC.

This sequence joins TRBV19 and TRBJ2-1, with 10 positions matching TRBD2. The V gene's germline CDR1 is LNHDA and CDR2 SQIVND (reference sequence). J was trimmed by 6 bases and V by 6 bases; bases with no gene match: 8. The CDR3 extends over 15 amino acids. Here the CDR3 DNA reads TGTGCCAGTAGGATAAGCGGGGGGGCTTCCAATGAGCAGTTCTTC. Its protein product is CASRISGGASNEQFF. The whole variable domain, remainder taken from reference TRBV19 and TRBJ2-1, is DGGITQSPKYLFRKEGQNVTLSCEQNLNHDAMYWYRQDPGQGLRLIYYSQIVNDFQKGDIAEGYSVSREKKESFPLTVTSAQKNPTAFYLCASRISGGASNEQFFGPGTRLTVL.

This chain joins TRBV5-1 and TRBJ2-3; no reliable D call. V was clipped by 1 base and J by 0 bases, with 9 bases between them. The CDR3 runs 15 residues. CDR1 and CDR2 (germline): SGHRS, YFSETQ. The CDR3 sequence: CASSLMVRSTDTQYF. The CDR3 bases are TGCGCCAGCAGCTTGATGGTGCGGAGCACAGATACGCAGTATTTT.

CDR3 region: CASSLDSTPTNEKLFF. DNA for the CDR3: TGTGCCAGCAGCTTAGACTCTACCCCAACTAATGAAAAACTGTTTTTT. The chain combines TRBV7-9 with TRBJ1-4; D not resolved. Germline CDR1 is SEHNR and CDR2 is FQNEAQ (reference sequence). Trimming left V 1 base short and J 0 bases short, with 9 bases between. CDR3 size: 16 residues.

CDR3 DNA: TGTGCCAGCAGTTTGCAGTCAGATACGCAGTATTTT. Its protein product is CASSLQSDTQYF. The chain links TRBV28 to TRBJ2-3; the D is unclear. This CDR3 spans 12 amino acids. Germline V CDR1 and CDR2: MDHEN, SYDVKM. V dropped 3 bases and J dropped 4 bases, with 5 bases sitting between them.